This T cell receptor beta chain came from a study of CD8+CD57+ T cells in acquired aplastic anemia. For the study at large: Around 3.5 ug was the average amount of DNA from sorted CD4+ and CD8+ cells.

This clonotype has a single count. Its antigen is undetermined. A much larger clone differs by one base, so this may be a read error. Sequencing was done on patients that had shown CD8+CD57+ cell expansion by flow cytometry. Prior therapy had not been administered to any patient at the time of blood sampling. Researchers used genomic DNA as the template to profile TCR beta VDJ and CDR3. TCRdb ran MiXCR on the reads and lists one entry per CDR3 protein. The table has 150,000 to 200,000 distinct CDR3 sequences, around half seen once. Trimming removed 1 base from V and 4 bases from J, with 14 bases in between. The germline V gene encodes CDR1 SGHKS and CDR2 YYEKEE (reference sequence). CDR3 length: 16 amino acids. Whole-study findings and limits: Patient and control CD8+ Simpson's diversity was not significantly different.

The chain combines TRBV5-5 with TRBJ2-2, with D perhaps being TRBD1 or TRBD2 (5 bases each). Sequencing input: sorted CD4+, CD8+, or CD8+CD57+ T cells (not recorded which) from PBMCs. This receptor was identified in a human donor with aplastic anemia. CDR3 coding DNA: TGTGCCAGCAGCTTGTTAATGACGGGACCCACCGGGGAGCTGTTTTTT. Its protein product is CASSLLMTGPTGELFF.